The 7 T cell receptor beta chains listed next were all sequenced from one sample in a study of CD8 T cells in ankylosing spondylitis. Overall study results and limits: Characteristic of ankylosing spondylitis blood, it appeared, was a TCR beta motif comprising several highly homologous variants.

These receptors lack a known antigen. TCRdb called the 5' RACE reads again in MiXCR, with one record for every CDR3 protein. The table shows around 490,000 distinct CDR3 sequences, with about 5.2% occurring only once. Sequencing was carried out using blood, either unsorted or a sorted T cell fraction (not recorded which). The receptors come from a male donor with ankylosing spondylitis.

This clonotype was seen at least ten times. The genes are TRBV5-1 and TRBJ1-1, with D uncertain. Trimming left V 5 bases short and J 0 bases short, with 8 bases between. The CDR3 is made up of 13 amino acids. Germline V CDR1 and CDR2: SGHRS, YFSETQ. The CDR3 region is CASSIDMNTEAFF. The CDR3 nucleotides are TGCGCCAGCAGTATAGACATGAACACTGAAGCTTTCTTT. The complete variable domain, with remaining parts taken from reference TRBV5-1 and TRBJ1-1, reads KAGVTQTPRYLIKTRGQQVTLSCSPISGHRSVSWYQQTPGQGLQFLFEYFSETQRNKGNFPGRFSGRQFSNSRSEMNVSTLELGDSALYLCASSIDMNTEAFFGQGTRLTVV.

This clonotype was seen more than once but under ten times. The chain combines TRBV29-1 with TRBJ2-7; D gene uncertain. The CDR3 is 11 residues long. Germline loops: CDR1 SQVTM, CDR2 ANQGSEA. The V and J ends lost 4 bases and 4 bases respectively, with 8 bases between them. CDR3 loop: CSVGPGYEQYF. The CDR3 coding sequence is TGCAGCGTTGGCCCAGGTTACGAGCAGTACTTC.

This clonotype was detected a few times. The chain couples TRBV3-1 to TRBJ1-5, with 8 bases lining up with TRBD1. Germline trimming cut 3 bases from V and 5 bases from J; bases unmatched to any gene: 9. CDR1 is LGHDT, CDR2 YNNKEL, per germline (reference sequence). This CDR3 spans 16 amino acids. The CDR3 coding sequence is TGTGCCAGCAGCCAGAACGGACAGGGAGGCGATCAGCCCCAGCATTTT. Amino acid sequence: CASSQNGQGGDQPQHF.

This clonotype was seen many times. The chain joins TRBV14 to TRBJ2-7, with a possible D match to TRBD2 (6 bases). In germline, CDR1 is SGHDN, CDR2 FVKESK. Deletions cut 4 bases from V and 7 bases from J, with 17 bases between. CDR3 length: 14 amino acids. CDR3 nucleotides: TGTGCCAGCAGCCCAGACTTGTGGGGGGTAGAGCAGTACTTC. As protein: CASSPDLWGVEQYF. Full variable domain (outside the CDR3, taken from reference TRBV14 and TRBJ2-7): EAGVTQFPSHSVIEKGQTVTLRCDPISGHDNLYWYRRVMGKEIKFLLHFVKESKQDESGMPNNRFLAERTGGTYSTLKVQPAELEDSGVYFCASSPDLWGVEQYFGPGTRLTVT.

The chain carries TRBV27 and TRBJ2-7; 8 bases are shared with TRBD2. The trim removed 4 bases at V and 1 base at J, leaving 21 bases unmatched. Germline assignment: CDR1 MNHEY and CDR2 SMNVEV (reference sequence). The CDR3 spans 20 residues. CDR3 sequence: CASSSALQIPGTRVSYEQYF. CDR3 DNA sequence: TGTGCCAGCAGTTCTGCCCTCCAGATTCCCGGGACTAGGGTTTCCTACGAGCAGTACTTC.

This clonotype has at least ten counts. The V and J genes are TRBV20-1 and TRBJ2-3, with TRBD1 matching over 7 bases. V trimming: 2 bases; J trimming: 2 bases; junction bases outside the gene matches: 7. The CDR3 is made up of 15 amino acids. Per germline, CDR1 DFQATT and CDR2 SNEGSKA (reference sequence). DNA for the CDR3: TGCAGTGCTAGACACCGGGACAGAGACACAGATACGCAGTATTTT. Translating gives CSARHRDRDTDTQYF.

This clonotype was counted many times. The chain joins TRBV24-1 to TRBJ2-1; D perhaps matches TRBD1 (5 bases). Trimming took 7 bases from V and 9 from J, leaving 12 bases between them. This CDR3 region has 12 residues. CDR1 and CDR2 from the germline V gene are KGHDR and SFDVKD. Here the CDR3 DNA reads TGTGCCACCAGGCAGGGATCCGGTGAGCAGTTCTTC. Its translation: CATRQGSGEQFF.